Listed below are T cell receptor beta chains from one sample, sequenced in a study of shared clonotypes between healthy human individuals. Produced via immunoSEQ multiplex PCR; TCRdb's table is partial and in-frame only. The sample shows around 640,000 clones, approximately 96% of them seen only once. What was sequenced was naive CD8+ T cells sorted from blood. The receptors originated from a woman aged 25-40 years in good health. Each CDR3 is given with its conserved first and last residue.

V	J	CDR3
TRBV5-6	TRBJ2-3	CASGDALAGGPGDTQYF
TRBV11-2	TRBJ2-7	CASSSGTRGYEQYF
TRBV6-1	TRBJ1-1	CASSEAIYAGTEAFF
TRBV6-7	TRBJ2-5	CASSYNGEDQETQYF
TRBV5-4	TRBJ2-5	CASSLEAQETQYF
TRBV2	TRBJ1-1	CASSYRNTEAFF
TRBV27	TRBJ2-7	CASSSSYEQYF
TRBV5-4	TRBJ1-1	CASSLEWNTEAFF
TRBV11-1	TRBJ2-7	CASSVRGRSSYEQYF
TRBV28	TRBJ1-5	CASRFTLGQGALVSNQPQHF
TRBV4-2	TRBJ1-1	CASSPTFAAWAEAFF
TRBV28	TRBJ1-2	CASTAQGEFYGYTF
TRBV28	TRBJ2-1	CASRLAGEFNEQFF
TRBV13	-	CASSAETYEQYF
TRBV5-4	TRBJ2-5	CASSLEAEETQYF
TRBV2	TRBJ1-1	CANVRGTNTEAFF
TRBV5-4	TRBJ1-2	CASGQNYGYTF
TRBV7-9	TRBJ1-1	CASSHGWGRDTEAFF
TRBV29-1	TRBJ2-7	CSVVYGAYEQYF
TRBV5-4	TRBJ1-3	CASSNRDRGGNTIYF
TRBV6-5	TRBJ2-5	CASSYYSGRALWTQYF
TRBV11-2	TRBJ2-7	CASSLVTGQYEQYF
TRBV19	TRBJ2-7	CASSTISGGHYEQYF
TRBV16	TRBJ2-3	CASSQLDSTSQHTQYF
TRBV7-9	TRBJ2-1	CASSLGGGYNEQFF
TRBV4-1	TRBJ2-7	CASSPGHLGYEQYF
TRBV9	TRBJ1-1	CASSSPGGTEAFF
TRBV9	TRBJ1-1	CASSVGGPGNTEAFF
TRBV6-6	TRBJ2-5	CASSYSDTQYF
TRBV4-1	TRBJ1-3	CASSQDLARGVLSGNTIYF